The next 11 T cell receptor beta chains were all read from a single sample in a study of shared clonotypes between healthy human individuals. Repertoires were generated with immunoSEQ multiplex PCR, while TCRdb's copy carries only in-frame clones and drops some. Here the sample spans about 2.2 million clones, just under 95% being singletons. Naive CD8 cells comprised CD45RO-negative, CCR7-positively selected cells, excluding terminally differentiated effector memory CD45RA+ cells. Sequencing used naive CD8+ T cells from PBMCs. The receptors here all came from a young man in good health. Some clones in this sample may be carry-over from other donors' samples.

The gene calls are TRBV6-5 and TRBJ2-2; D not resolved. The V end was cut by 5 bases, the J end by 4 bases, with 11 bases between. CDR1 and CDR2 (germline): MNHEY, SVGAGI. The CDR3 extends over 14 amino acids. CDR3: CASSAQRTTGELFF. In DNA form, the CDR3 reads TGTGCCAGCAGTGCACAAAGAACCACCGGGGAGCTGTTTTTT.

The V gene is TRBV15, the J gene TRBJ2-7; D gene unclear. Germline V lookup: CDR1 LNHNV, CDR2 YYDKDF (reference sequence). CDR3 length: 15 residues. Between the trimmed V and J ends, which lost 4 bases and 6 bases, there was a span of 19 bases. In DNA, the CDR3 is TGTGCCACCAGCAACCGGGTTGCAGGCATTGGCGAGCAGTACTTC. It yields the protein CATSNRVAGIGEQYF.

The CDR3 sequence is CASNLVGYSNQPQHF. CDR3 in DNA: TGTGCCAGCAATTTGGTAGGTTATAGCAATCAGCCCCAGCATTTT. The chain links TRBV6-7 to TRBJ1-5; D unclear. TRBV6-7 falls under the ORF class, with uncertain function. Trimming left V 7 bases short and J 0 bases short, with 13 bases between. The CDR3 totals 15 residues.

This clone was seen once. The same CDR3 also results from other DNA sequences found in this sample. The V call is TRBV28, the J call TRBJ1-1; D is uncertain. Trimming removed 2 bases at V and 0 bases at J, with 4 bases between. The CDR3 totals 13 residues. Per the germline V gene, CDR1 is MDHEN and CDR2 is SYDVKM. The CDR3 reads CASSLVLNTEAFF. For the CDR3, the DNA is TGTGCCAGCAGTTTAGTCCTGAACACTGAAGCTTTCTTT. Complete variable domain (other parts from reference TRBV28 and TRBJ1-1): DVKVTQSSRYLVKRTGEKVFLECVQDMDHENMFWYRQDPGLGLRLIYFSYDVKMKEKGDIPEGYSVSREKKERFSLILESASTNQTSMYLCASSLVLNTEAFFGQGTRLTVV.

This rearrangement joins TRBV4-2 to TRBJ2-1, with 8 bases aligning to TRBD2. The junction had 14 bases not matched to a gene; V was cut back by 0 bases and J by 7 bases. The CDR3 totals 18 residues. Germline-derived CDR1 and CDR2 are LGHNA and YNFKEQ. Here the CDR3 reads CASSQDLRGLGGPNEQFF. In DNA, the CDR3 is TGTGCCAGCAGCCAAGATCTTAGGGGACTAGGGGGACCTAATGAGCAGTTCTTC.

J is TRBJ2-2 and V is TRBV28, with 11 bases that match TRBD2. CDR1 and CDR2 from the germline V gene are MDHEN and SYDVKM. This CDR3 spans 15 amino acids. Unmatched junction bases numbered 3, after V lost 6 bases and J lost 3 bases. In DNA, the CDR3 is TGTGCCAGCAGCGGGACTAGCGGATACACCGGGGAGCTGTTTTTT. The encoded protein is CASSGTSGYTGELFF. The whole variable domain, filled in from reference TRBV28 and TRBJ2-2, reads DVKVTQSSRYLVKRTGEKVFLECVQDMDHENMFWYRQDPGLGLRLIYFSYDVKMKEKGDIPEGYSVSREKKERFSLILESASTNQTSMYLCASSGTSGYTGELFFGEGSRLTVL.

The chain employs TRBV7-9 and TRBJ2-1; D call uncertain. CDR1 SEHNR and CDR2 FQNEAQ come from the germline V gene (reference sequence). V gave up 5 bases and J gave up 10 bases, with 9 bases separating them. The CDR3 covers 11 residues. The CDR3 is CASSPKPEQFF. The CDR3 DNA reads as TGTGCCAGCAGCCCAAAACCGGAGCAGTTCTTC.

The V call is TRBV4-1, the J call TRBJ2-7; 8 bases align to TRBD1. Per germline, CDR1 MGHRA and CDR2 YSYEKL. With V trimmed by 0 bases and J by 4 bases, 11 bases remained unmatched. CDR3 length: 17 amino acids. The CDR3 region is CASSQDEVGRGLYEQYF. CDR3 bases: TGCGCCAGCAGCCAAGATGAGGTGGGCAGGGGGCTATACGAGCAGTACTTC.

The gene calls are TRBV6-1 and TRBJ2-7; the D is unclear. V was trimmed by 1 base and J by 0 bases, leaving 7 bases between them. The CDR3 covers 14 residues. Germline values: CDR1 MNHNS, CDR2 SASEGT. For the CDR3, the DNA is TGTGCCAGCAGTGAAGGGGCTCCCTCCTACGAGCAGTACTTC. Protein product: CASSEGAPSYEQYF.

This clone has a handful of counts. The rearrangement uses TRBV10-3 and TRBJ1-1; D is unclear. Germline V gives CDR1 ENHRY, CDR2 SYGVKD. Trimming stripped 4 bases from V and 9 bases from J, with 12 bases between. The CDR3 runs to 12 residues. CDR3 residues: CAISGGSEKAFF. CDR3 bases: TGTGCCATCAGTGGAGGCAGTGAGAAAGCTTTCTTT.

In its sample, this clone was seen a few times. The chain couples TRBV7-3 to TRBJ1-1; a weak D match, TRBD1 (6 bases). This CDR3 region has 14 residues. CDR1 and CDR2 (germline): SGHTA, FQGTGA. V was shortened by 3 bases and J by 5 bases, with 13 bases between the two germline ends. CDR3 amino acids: CASSLLDSRTEAFF. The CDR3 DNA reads TGTGCCAGCAGCTTGTTGGACAGCCGAACTGAAGCTTTCTTT.